The source of this TCR beta chain is a study of blood T cell repertoires in COVID-19. Repertoires were generated with immunoSEQ multiplex PCR, while TCRdb's copy carries only in-frame clones and drops some. In the table there are over 200,000 clones, approximately 87% of which are singletons. This clone was recorded only once. Trimming took 6 bases from V and 0 from J, leaving 14 bases between them. Germline CDR1 SEHNR, CDR2 FQNEAQ (reference sequence). This CDR3 region has 15 residues. What was sequenced was PBMCs or T cells enriched from blood (not recorded which). The receptor's source is a woman in her 50s in a cohort exposed to, infected with or recovered from COVID-19 (not recorded which). This chain uses TRBV7-9 with TRBJ1-2; possible D gene TRBD1, 5 bases. The CDR3 region has the DNA TGTGCCAGCAGTTTCGTGGGGGGACCTAACTATGGCTACACCTTC. It is translated as CASSFVGGPNYGYTF.